A single T cell receptor beta chain is shown here with its context. The antigen remains unidentified. Alongside a J-beta primer mix, a sample-barcoded 5' primer served in a second PCR lasting about 7 to 12 cycles. The template-switch adaptor, which had 12 random nucleotides, put a tag on each cDNA molecule. One entry per CDR3 protein results from TCRdb running MiXCR on the 5' RACE reads. The sample yields roughly 800,000 distinct CDR3 sequences, 30% to 45% seen once. The CDR3 sequence is 13 residues long. The germline V and J ends were trimmed by 8 bases and 4 bases, with 14 bases remaining between them. Healthy Caucasians from Russia aged about 6 to 90 served as donors. Total RNA, at least 5.5 micrograms per sample, came from PBMCs. This record comes from a study of blood T cells in healthy people across ages. Findings and caveats of the study: Without sorted subsets, naive and antigen-experienced compartments could not be conclusively compared.

The chain combines TRBV12-3 or TRBV12-4 with TRBJ1-1; D perhaps matches TRBD1 (5 bases). Sample: blood. The sequence was obtained from a man younger than 35 in good health. CDR3 in DNA: TGTGCCAGCGGACCCCCGGGGGGCACTGAAGCTTTCTTT. Protein product: CASGPPGGTEAFF.